The sequence of this TCR beta chain was determined in a study of tumor-infiltrating lymphocytes in oesophageal squamous cell carcinoma. TCRdb reprocessed the PCR reads with MiXCR, giving one entry per CDR3 protein. The sample carries almost 20,000 distinct CDR3 sequences, 40% recorded once. With 5 bases removed from V and 1 base from J, the gap between germline ends came to 5 bases. The germline V gene has CDR1 SGHRS and CDR2 YFSETQ. The CDR3 has 12 residues. This clonotype was detected ten times or more. Sequencing was performed on blood. The TCR comes from a male donor with esophageal squamous cell carcinoma. The chain carries TRBV5-1 and TRBJ2-3; no clear D gene. CDR3 loop: CASSWGTDTQYF. CDR3 sequence (DNA): TGCGCCAGCAGTTGGGGCACAGATACGCAGTATTTT.